The entry that follows covers one T cell receptor beta chain sequence. Its target is unknown. The entry originates in a study of cytomegalovirus exposure and HLA in healthy donors. Study results and caveats: Highly shared sequence variants in one cluster were likely a sequencing artifact. Some V segments, including TRBV6-2 and TRBV6-3, were excluded as indistinguishable. In a later analysis, specific HLA alleles were associated with around 17,000 TCR beta sequences at a 0.05 false discovery rate.

V was clipped by 6 bases and J by 4 bases; unmatched bases: 9. This CDR3 has 15 residues. The germline V gene encodes CDR1 LGHNA and CDR2 YSLEER. The study ran its PCR with 60 Vbeta and 13 Jbeta primers. The table came from immunoSEQ multiplex PCR; TCRdb's copy has only in-frame clones and leaves some out. The sample lists some 98,000 clones; approximately 70% were seen once. Sequences were obtained from PBMCs. This chain uses TRBV4-3 with TRBJ1-2; 9 bases map to TRBD1. The source is a man aged 50 to 59 in good health and CMV-seronegative. CDR3 nucleotide sequence: TGCGCCAGCAGTCCGGGACAGGGTCTTGCCTATGGCTACACCTTC. This translates into CASSPGQGLAYGYTF.